A selection of T cell receptor beta chains follows, all from one sample in a study of sequential checkpoint blockade in melanoma. Profiling relied on immunoSEQ multiplex PCR, and the TCRdb table lists in-frame clones only, not all of them. This sample has roughly 9,900 clones, with roughly 63% found just once. The sample in question was CD8+ T cells sorted from blood (inferred from file names), obtained from a patient given nivolumab and ipilimumab in sequence. The receptors here all came from a human donor with melanoma. The CDR3 runs from the conserved cysteine through the conserved F or W. The D gene is left open where the match is weak. Size is stated for part of the rows, as once, few or many counts, or as a class when the clone is expanded.

v_gene: TRBV6-5; len: 15; abundance: few; d_gene: TRBD2; j_gene: TRBJ2-7; CDR3nt: TGTGCCAGCAGCCCCGCAGCGGGGGGGCCAGACGAGCAGTACTTC; CDR3aa: CASSPAAGGPDEQYF
v_gene: TRBV6-5; len: 13; abundance: few; d_gene: NA; j_gene: TRBJ1-4; CDR3nt: TGTGCCAGCAGACCAGTAAATAATGAAAAACTGTTTTTT; CDR3aa: CASRPVNNEKLFF
v_gene: TRBV4-2; len: 15; abundance: many; d_gene: TRBD2; j_gene: TRBJ2-5; CDR3nt: TGTGCCAGCAGTTCTAGCGGGGGGTCCAAGGAGACCCAGTACTTC; CDR3aa: CASSSSGGSKETQYF
v_gene: TRBV4-3; len: 20; abundance: NA; d_gene: TRBD1; j_gene: TRBJ2-1; CDR3nt: TGCGCCAGCAGCCAAGATCCGGGACAGGGGTTCCCGAGCTCCTACAATGAGCAGTTCTTC; CDR3aa: CASSQDPGQGFPSSYNEQFF
v_gene: TRBV27; len: 16; abundance: NA; d_gene: TRBD1; j_gene: TRBJ2-7; CDR3nt: TGTGCCAGCAGTTCCCTTAGGGACAGGACCAGGGGGGAGCAGTACTTC; CDR3aa: CASSSLRDRTRGEQYF
v_gene: TRBV15; len: 14; abundance: NA; d_gene: TRBD1; j_gene: TRBJ2-2; CDR3nt: TGTGCCACCAGCAGGGACAGGGGCACCGGGGAGCTGTTTTTT; CDR3aa: CATSRDRGTGELFF
v_gene: TRBV4-3; len: 17; abundance: NA; d_gene: NA; j_gene: TRBJ2-3; CDR3nt: TGCGCCAGCAGCCTCATTGTCACTGATACTAGCACAGATACGCAGTATTTT; CDR3aa: CASSLIVTDTSTDTQYF
v_gene: TRBV27; len: 16; abundance: once; d_gene: TRBD1; j_gene: TRBJ2-7; CDR3nt: TGTGCCAGCAGTACTCGACAGGGGGCGCCTATCTACGAGCAGTACTTC; CDR3aa: CASSTRQGAPIYEQYF
v_gene: TRBV10-3; len: 14; abundance: few; d_gene: NA; j_gene: TRBJ2-3; CDR3nt: TGTGCCATCAGTGAACAGGGACACACAGATACGCAGTATTTT; CDR3aa: CAISEQGHTDTQYF
v_gene: TRBV7-3; len: 13; abundance: once; d_gene: TRBD1; j_gene: TRBJ2-7; CDR3nt: TGTGCCAGCAGCTTAGACAGGGTCTACGAGCAGTACTTC; CDR3aa: CASSLDRVYEQYF
v_gene: TRBV9; len: 13; abundance: once; d_gene: NA; j_gene: TRBJ2-1; CDR3nt: TGTGCCAGCAGCGTATGGGGGGACAATGAGCAGTTCTTC; CDR3aa: CASSVWGDNEQFF